This note documents a single TCR beta chain sequence. This clone's antigen is unknown. No base-level quality is on record; no much larger clone is a single base apart. This sample was included in a study of regulatory T cells in long-lasting Graves disease (dated by TCRdb to about 2021). Notes on the research overall: Newly diagnosed Graves' disease patients had taken antithyroid drugs for less than 3 months. Patients with persistent Graves' disease were compared with patients with newly diagnosed Graves' disease using TCR sequencing and RNA sequencing of peripheral blood. The study was conducted in China and was registered as a clinical trial. A total of roughly 35 samples underwent TCR sequencing: around 13 from persistent and around 20 from newly diagnosed Graves' disease patients. On the study overall, not on this receptor specifically: Persistent Graves' disease patients showed lower TCR Shannon entropy and fewer highly expanded clones than newly diagnosed patients, suggesting clonal expansion. The authors acknowledged the small sample size as a limitation that may reduce accuracy. A larger number of public clonotypes was shared among persistent patients (fewer than 3,000) than among newly diagnosed patients (about 990). Sequencing and analysis were limited to the TCR beta chain. Only peripheral blood was studied, because thyroid tissue, the primary lesion, was inaccessible. Preferential use of TRBV28, TRBJ1-2 and TRBJ2-5 was observed in persistent disease, whereas TRBV20-1 and TRBJ2-1 were favored in newly diagnosed disease.

Preparation of the library involved multiplex PCR. The listed sequencing device is Illumina HiSeq 4000. iRepertoire HTBI primers and Arm-PCR amplification of CDR3 regions were used to construct TCR beta libraries. Before sequencing, the PCR products went through gel purification. Under the source paper's analysis protocol: Gene usage analysis of CDR3 amino acid clonotypes relied on the roughly 64 TRBV and more than twelve TRBJ segments identified across samples. COPE and FqMerger were used to merge filtered high-quality paired reads into contigs. BLAST was used to align contigs to the IMGT TRBV, TRBD and TRBJ reference genes, and CDR3 was defined following IMGT. Highly expanded clones were defined as clonotypes with a frequency above 0.1%. Repertoire diversity was measured by Shannon entropy, and V-J evenness by the Gini coefficient. A clonotype found in more than one individual was treated as public. TCRdb reworked the public reads: Q25 trimming with fastp, MiXCR clone assembly, productive beta chains retained. Every entry covers one CDR3 protein and lists the most common genes and DNA from its rows. These V and J calls are TCRdb output, not the study's own analysis. Within this sample are 360,000 or so distinct CDR3 sequences, with roughly 15% of them counted one time only. The biggest ten clones account for 20% to 25% of the sample.

Sequences SGHTS (CDR1) and YDEGEE (CDR2) are obtained from the germline V gene. The junction carries 13 bases between V and J, which are trimmed by 0 bases and 4 bases respectively. Spanning cysteine to phenylalanine, the CDR3 consists of 15 amino acids. Of the read, only the CDR3 DNA is kept; its 45 bases are in frame from base 1. In light of the paper, this sample's time point label describes: newly diagnosed GD, antithyroid drugs for less than 3 months. For both TCR sequencing and RNA sequencing, RNA was extracted from PBMCs using TRIzol. The diagnosis of Graves' disease followed American Thyroid Association guidelines. Patients were recruited from an endocrinology department in Xi'an, China. Each patient gave around 9 milliliters of peripheral blood, collected in an EDTA anticoagulant tube. Ficoll Paque Plus density gradient separation was used to isolate PBMCs, and no further T cell sorting was done. An Agilent 2100 Bioanalyzer and agarose gel were used to check RNA quality, while a NanoDrop 2000 measured RNA concentration.

These data also formed part of another study, on T cells in Graves' hyperthyroidism and ophthalmopathy. The second investigation adds: Stable Graves' hyperthyroidism was defined as no progression to ophthalmopathy during 18 months of follow-up. Hyperthyroidism patients were aged 18 to 65 years and newly diagnosed, with disease duration of less than 2 months. Patients with uncontrolled infections, other autoimmune diseases, pregnancy or lactation were excluded. Diagnoses were established on the basis of clinical symptoms, serum thyroxine and TRAb, thyroid ultrasound, and orbital computed tomography. A first-round RT-PCR of the TCR CDR3 used the HTBI primer set with the Qiagen OneStep RT-PCR kit. Most expanded thyroid clonotypes (frequency above 0.001) were also detected in blood, suggesting blood repertoires may reflect thyroid immune responses. In cross-validation, a model built on a 13 V-J signature told ophthalmopathy apart from stable hyperthyroidism with under 90% sensitivity and roughly 83% specificity, and in testing the same model reached 80%/75%. In validation, the model predicted progression to ophthalmopathy with 60% to 71% sensitivity and 72.22% specificity, a median of approximately 6.7 months before onset. To identify distinguishing TCR V-J signatures, a discovery cohort of 90 to 100 patients was used, comprising 40 to 45 with Graves' ophthalmopathy and 57 with stable Graves' hyperthyroidism. An independent validation cohort of fewer than 20 hyperthyroidism patients and roughly 16 patients who later progressed to ophthalmopathy tested prospective prediction of ophthalmopathy. The 100 discovery patients were randomly divided into training and test sets at a 7:3 ratio. Thyroid tissue and blood T-cell repertoires from several Graves' hyperthyroidism patients were also compared in the study. After sampling, hyperthyroidism patients received methimazole starting at 30 mg daily, and ophthalmopathy patients received high-dose intravenous methylprednisolone. A second multiplex PCR round built the libraries, followed by size selection and purification. The libraries were sequenced on an Illumina HiSeq2000 using paired-end 100 bp reads. Raw data were processed with SOAPnuke, discarding reads with adapters, uncalled bases, mean Phred below 15, or no exact constant-primer or identifier match. High-quality paired reads were merged with COPE v1.2.5, and unique nucleotide sequences were defined as clonotypes. Clonotypes were aligned to IMGT TRBV, TRBD and TRBJ reference segments using MiTCR v1.1. The analysis included only V-J combinations with a frequency above 0.0001, which together covered roughly 99% of the repertoires. The TCS score was defined as F50 (clonal expansion) divided by E x V (chaos), with BLOSUM62-based TCRdist calculated between CDR3 peptides within each V-J. Welch's t-statistics and random forest reduced roughly 500 V-J features to roughly 13, which were used in a naive Bayes classifier (R e1071). No statistical method was used to set the sample size in advance, and investigators knew the group allocation. TCR Vbeta CDR3 sequencing of fewer than 150 peripheral blood samples (43 ophthalmopathy, 75 hyperthyroidism and some 17 progressor patients) is reported in the paper.

The source is a woman between 18 and 29 years old with Graves disease. Donor details come from another sample of the same person, matched by shared clones. The sample in question was peripheral blood mononuclear cells (PBMCs), obtained at new diagnosis, from a patient treated with antithyroid drugs. Recombination connected TRBV5-8 to TRBJ1-1; TRBD1 might be the D gene, on 5 matching bases. The CDR3: CASSLDGGGITEAFF. Here is the DNA: TGTGCCAGCAGCTTGGACGGGGGGGGAATCACTGAAGCTTTCTTT.